This T cell receptor beta chain was identified during a study of blood T cell repertoires in COVID-19. Sequencing used immunoSEQ multiplex PCR; TCRdb keeps in-frame clones, though not all of them. The profile shows 130,000 to 150,000 clones, 80% to 90% of them singletons. V shed 4 bases and J shed 6 bases, with 22 bases lying between them. The germline V gene encodes CDR1 SGHTA and CDR2 FQGNSA. This CDR3 has 16 residues. The V and J genes are TRBV7-2 and TRBJ2-7; D is perhaps TRBD1 (6 bases). The sequence was obtained from a woman in her forties or fifties with acute or convalescent COVID-19. The sample was peripheral blood. Here the CDR3 DNA reads TGTGCCAGCAGCTCCATCTACAGGGCCGCCAGTGGCGAGCAGTACTTC. Protein product: CASSSIYRAASGEQYF. Together with reference TRBV7-2 and TRBJ2-7, the CDR3 gives the full variable domain: GAGVSQSPSNKVTEKGKDVELRCDPISGHTALYWYRQSLGQGLEFLIYFQGNSAPDKSGLPSDRFSAERTGGSVSTLTIQRTQQEDSAVYLCASSSIYRAASGEQYFGPGTRLTVT.